What follows are 21 T cell receptor beta chains derived from one specimen sequenced in a study of spatial heterogeneity in lung cancer. The sample's time point: sample taken at primary tumor resection. TCRs were sequenced from unsorted whole RNA of tumor, nontumor lung or PBMC. MiXCR, applied by TCRdb to the 5' RACE reads, yields one record per CDR3 protein. Counted here are 6,000 to 8,000 distinct CDR3 sequences, around 5.3% occurring once; the ten biggest clones make up roughly 10%. This material consisted of normal lung tissue next to the tumor, taken at surgery. The source of these receptors is a female donor with early-stage non-small cell lung cancer.

Worth noting for this clonotype: This beta chain is a stray read from a library made for alpha chains; its abundance is not meaningful. The chain is built from TRBV12-3 or TRBV12-4 and TRBJ2-5, with D possibly TRBD2 on 5 matching bases. There are 13 residues in the CDR3. V was cut by 0 bases and J by 4 bases, with 6 bases left in between. The CDR3 nucleotides read TGTGCCAGCAGTTTAGCGGGAGCAGAGACCCAGTACTTC. Protein: CASSLAGAETQYF.

This clonotype was recorded many times. This beta chain was picked up by a library intended for alpha chains and is off target, so its count carries little meaning. This chain connects TRBV20-1 to TRBJ2-3; D remains ambiguous. This CDR3 spans 15 amino acids. V dropped 3 bases and J dropped 4 bases, with 17 bases sitting between them. Germline CDR1 is DFQATT and CDR2 is SNEGSKA (reference sequence). The CDR3 here is CSASVSSGLPDTQYF. DNA of the CDR3: TGCAGTGCTAGTGTTTCCTCAGGCCTGCCAGATACGCAGTATTTT.

Many counts were recorded for this clonotype. Found in a library prepared for alpha chains, this beta chain is an off-target read, and its abundance has little meaning. The chain carries TRBV29-1 and TRBJ2-7; 8 nucleotides line up with TRBD2. Germline V gene data show CDR1 as SQVTM and CDR2 as ANQGSEA. The CDR3 is 12 amino acids. After removal of 4 bases from V and 4 bases from J, the junction contained 3 bases not matched to a gene. CDR3: CSVGQRGYEQYF. The DNA for the CDR3 is TGCAGCGTTGGCCAGCGGGGGTACGAGCAGTACTTC.

This clonotype was counted ten times or more. This beta chain is a stray sequence in a library constructed for alpha chains; its clone size is not meaningful. This chain links TRBV15 with TRBJ1-1; D is undetermined. CDR3 size: 15 residues. V lost 0 bases, J lost 0 bases, and 8 bases lay in between. Per germline, CDR1 LNHNV and CDR2 YYDKDF (reference sequence). CDR3 residues: CATSRETGVNTEAFF. CDR3 nucleotide sequence: TGTGCCACCAGCAGAGAAACGGGAGTGAACACTGAAGCTTTCTTT.

This clonotype is termed medium-sized (0.01 to 0.1%). This beta chain lies outside the target of a library built for alpha chains; its clone size means little. The chain joins TRBV5-1 to TRBJ2-3; TRBD2 matches at 8 bases. The CDR3 contains 17 residues. Germline V gene data show CDR1 as SGHRS and CDR2 as YFSETQ. After removal of 9 bases from V and 0 bases from J, the junction contained 15 bases not matched to a gene. For the CDR3, the DNA is TGCGCCACCACGCCTTTTGCGGGGGGACCTAGCACAGATACGCAGTATTTT. This sequence encodes CATTPFAGGPSTDTQYF.

This clonotype occurred many times. The library was designed around alpha chains, so this beta chain is a stray read whose abundance carries little weight. The rearrangement links TRBV29-1 to TRBJ2-3, with unresolved D. CDR3 length equals 15 residues. V lost 4 bases, J lost 0 bases, and 14 bases lay in between. The germline CDR1 and CDR2 sequences are SQVTM and ANQGSEA. This CDR3 is CSVAASTTSTDTQYF. The CDR3 nucleotides are TGCAGCGTTGCTGCTTCGACGACTAGCACAGATACGCAGTATTTT.

This clonotype is categorized as medium-sized. A library prepared for alpha chains yielded this beta chain as an off-target read; its size is of little meaning. This chain links TRBV20-1 with TRBJ2-7; D perhaps matches TRBD2 (5 bases). Germline assignment: CDR1 DFQATT and CDR2 SNEGSKA (reference sequence). The CDR3 runs 15 residues. V lost 5 bases to trimming and J lost 2 bases, with 19 bases between them. The CDR3 here is CSAHPGVLRAYEQYF. CDR3 nucleotides: TGCAGTGCTCACCCCGGGGTATTGCGAGCCTACGAGCAGTACTTC.

By its share, this clonotype is medium-sized. The library was built for alpha chains, so this beta chain is an off-target read and its size means little. This chain joins TRBV15 and TRBJ2-3; no reliable D call. CDR3 length: 14 residues. Germline CDR1 and CDR2: LNHNV and YYDKDF (reference sequence). Trimming took off 3 bases at V and 2 bases at J, with 9 bases between the two ends. CDR3 nucleotides: TGTGCCACCAGCAGTGACCTCTTCACAGATACGCAGTATTTT. Its protein product is CATSSDLFTDTQYF.

By share, this clonotype counts as medium-sized (0.01 to 0.1%). This beta chain is off target for a library built for alpha chains, so its abundance means little. The chain carries TRBV20-1 and TRBJ2-2, with D possibly being TRBD1 (5 bases). Trimming took 4 bases from V and 1 from J, leaving 7 bases between them. CDR3 size: 13 residues. Germline values: CDR1 DFQATT, CDR2 SNEGSKA (reference sequence). The CDR3 DNA reads TGCAGTGCTATAGGGGAGAACACCGGGGAGCTGTTTTTT. Its translation is CSAIGENTGELFF.

In regard to this clonotype: Since it is a stray read in a library aimed at alpha chains, this beta chain has a size that is not meaningful. The chain uses TRBV6-2 or TRBV6-3 and TRBJ2-1, with D possibly being TRBD2 (6 bases). V was clipped by 1 base and J by 5 bases, with 12 bases between them. The germline V gene has CDR1 MNHEY and CDR2 SVGEGT. CDR3 size: 15 residues. The CDR3 region has the DNA TGTGCCAGCAGTTACTTGAGGGAGGCGAACAATGAGCAGTTCTTC. This sequence encodes CASSYLREANNEQFF.

This clonotype was counted at least ten times. This beta chain represents an off-target read in a library built for alpha chains; its size is of limited meaning. The chain couples TRBV19 to TRBJ2-1; D is unresolved. The CDR3 is made up of 13 amino acids. Germline V lookup: CDR1 LNHDA, CDR2 SQIVND (reference sequence). V was trimmed by 7 bases and J by 4 bases, leaving 11 bases between them. This chain's CDR3 is CASTEASYNEQFF. CDR3 sequence (DNA): TGTGCCAGTACCGAAGCGAGTTACAATGAGCAGTTCTTC.

Ten or more counts support this clonotype. Within a library made for alpha chains, this beta chain is off target, and its count is uninformative. CDR3 amino acids: CASRRETNTGELFF. Written as DNA, the CDR3 is TGTGCCAGCAGAAGGGAAACGAACACCGGGGAGCTGTTTTTT. The rearrangement joins TRBV2 to TRBJ2-2; no reliable D call. Trimming shortened V by 6 bases and J by 0 bases, and 8 bases separated the two germline ends. Germline V lookup: CDR1 SNHLY, CDR2 FYNNEI. This CDR3 comprises 14 residues. The full variable domain, rest sourced from reference TRBV2 and TRBJ2-2, is EPEVTQTPSHQVTQMGQEVILRCVPISNHLYFYWYRQILGQKVEFLVSFYNNEISEKSEIFDDQFSVERPDGSNFTLKIRSTKLEDSAMYFCASRRETNTGELFFGEGSRLTVL.

This clonotype ranks as medium-sized. Since it is a stray read in a library aimed at alpha chains, this beta chain has a size that is not meaningful. V usage is TRBV5-1 and J usage is TRBJ2-3; 7 bases line up with TRBD2. V shed 4 bases, J shed 2 bases, and the junction held 7 bases outside the gene matches. Germline lookup yields CDR1 SGHRS and CDR2 YFSETQ. The CDR3 loop spans 15 amino acids. The CDR3 sequence: CASSETSAYTDTQYF. The DNA for the CDR3 is TGCGCCAGCAGCGAAACTAGCGCTTACACAGATACGCAGTATTTT.

This clonotype is categorized as medium-sized. With the library built for alpha chains, this beta chain is off target and its frequency is not meaningful. CDR3 DNA: TGTGCCAGCAGCCTCACCTGGGGTTCTGGGGCCAACGTCCTGACTTTC. Encoded protein: CASSLTWGSGANVLTF. The chain recombines TRBV7-2 with TRBJ2-6; D gene ambiguous. The CDR3 is made up of 16 amino acids. Germline V CDR1 and CDR2: SGHTA, FQGNSA. Trimming left V 5 bases short and J 1 base short, with 12 bases between.

This clonotype is labeled as medium-sized. This beta chain turned up in a library designed for alpha chains; as an off-target read, its abundance says little. This chain joins TRBV7-6 and TRBJ1-4; TRBD1 matches at 10 bases. V lost 4 bases to trimming and J lost 5 bases; unmatched junction nucleotides: 10. CDR3 length equals 17 residues. The germline gives CDR1 SGHVS, CDR2 FNYEAQ. Here the CDR3 reads CASSSAKDRGSNEKLFF. The CDR3 nucleotides are TGTGCCAGCAGCTCGGCCAAGGACAGGGGGTCAAATGAAAAACTGTTTTTT.

This clonotype came up many times. Because the library targeted alpha chains, this beta chain is an off-target read whose size means little. The rearrangement uses TRBV6-6 and TRBJ2-2; weak D call: TRBD1 (6 bases). CDR3 length: 16 residues. The V gene lost 1 base and the J gene lost 0 bases, with 9 bases spanning the gap. CDR1 and CDR2 from the germline V gene are MNHNY and SVGAGI (reference sequence). CDR3 protein: CASSYYRVSNTGELFF. As DNA, the CDR3 is TGTGCCAGCAGTTACTACAGGGTTTCGAACACCGGGGAGCTGTTTTTT.

In this sample, this clonotype turned up many times. This beta chain was picked up by a library intended for alpha chains and is off target, so its count carries little meaning. The chain couples TRBV10-1 to TRBJ1-2, with 8 nucleotides matching TRBD1. Germline assignment: CDR1 WNHNN and CDR2 SYGVQD (reference sequence). V shed 4 bases, J shed 3 bases, and the junction held 1 base outside the gene matches. This CDR3 is built from 13 residues. The CDR3 nucleotides are TGCGCCAGCAGTGCGGGACAGGACTATGGCTACACCTTC. Its protein product is CASSAGQDYGYTF.

This clonotype has a count of ten or more. This beta chain slipped into a library made for alpha chains as a stray read, so its size is not meaningful. V is TRBV27 and J is TRBJ1-2, with TRBD1 matching 8 bases. The V gene's germline CDR1 is MNHEY and CDR2 SMNVEV (reference sequence). The CDR3 runs to 16 residues. V lost 0 bases, J lost 5 bases, and 8 bases stayed unmatched. The CDR3 sequence: CASSLSGQVPRYGYTF. As DNA, the CDR3 is TGTGCCAGCAGTTTATCGGGACAGGTACCACGATATGGCTACACCTTC.

This clonotype was picked up a small number of times. This beta chain was picked up by a library intended for alpha chains and is off target, so its count carries little meaning. V and J are TRBV12-3 or TRBV12-4 and TRBJ2-5; D remains ambiguous. The CDR3 spans 13 residues. Between the trimmed V and J ends, which lost 3 bases and 2 bases, there was a span of 7 bases. CDR3 amino acids: CASSLNSQETQYF. The CDR3 coding sequence is TGTGCCAGCAGTTTGAACAGTCAAGAGACCCAGTACTTC.

This clonotype has just a few counts. Little can be read into the size of this beta chain, an off-target read in a library designed for alpha chains. CDR3 coding DNA: TGTGCCAGCAGTTCTGCGGACAGGGGGCATGAGCAGTTCTTC. Its translation: CASSSADRGHEQFF. This rearrangement joins TRBV27 to TRBJ2-1; 11 bases align to TRBD1. This CDR3 region has 14 residues. Trimming at V came to 4 bases and at J to 8 bases, leaving 4 bases not matched to a gene. Germline CDR1 MNHEY, CDR2 SMNVEV (reference sequence).

As for this clonotype: Since the library was made to target alpha chains, this beta chain is a stray read and its abundance is not meaningful. The chain joins TRBV5-1 to TRBJ2-1; 8 nucleotides line up with TRBD2. Germline CDR1 and CDR2: SGHRS and YFSETQ. The CDR3 spans 13 residues. The V and J ends lost 3 bases and 6 bases, in that order; junction bases with no gene match: 2. This CDR3 is CASSYGLANEQFF. The CDR3, as DNA: TGCGCCAGCAGCTACGGACTAGCCAATGAGCAGTTCTTC. Together with reference TRBV5-1 and TRBJ2-1, the CDR3 gives the full variable domain: KAGVTQTPRYLIKTRGQQVTLSCSPISGHRSVSWYQQTPGQGLQFLFEYFSETQRNKGNFPGRFSGRQFSNSRSEMNVSTLELGDSALYLCASSYGLANEQFFGPGTRLTVL.